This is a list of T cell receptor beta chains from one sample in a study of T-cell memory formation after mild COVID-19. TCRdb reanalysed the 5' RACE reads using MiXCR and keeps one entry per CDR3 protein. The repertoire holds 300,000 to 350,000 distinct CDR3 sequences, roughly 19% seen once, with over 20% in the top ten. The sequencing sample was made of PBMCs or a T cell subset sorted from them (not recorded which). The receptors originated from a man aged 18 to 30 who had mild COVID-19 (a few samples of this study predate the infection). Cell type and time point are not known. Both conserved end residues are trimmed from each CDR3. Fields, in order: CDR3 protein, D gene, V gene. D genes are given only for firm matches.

ASSPGDREETQY TRBD1 TRBV6-2/TRBV6-3
ASRPGEIFGETQY - TRBV6-2/TRBV6-3
ASSQGFPGTGELF - TRBV4-1
ASSLGGGQTDTQY TRBD1 TRBV7-7
ASSPWDRAKHQPQH TRBD1 TRBV12-3/TRBV12-4
ASSQGLAGGSSYEQY - TRBV3-2
SATRGQLNTEAF - TRBV20-1
ASSSGVDTNEQF - TRBV7-3
ASSPRQGLNTQY - TRBV18
ASSQDGREQY - TRBV4-2
ASRWTSGETGELF TRBD2 TRBV11-1
ASSLGPGEATEAF - TRBV7-6
AWSVGRGTGNTIY - TRBV30
ASSLDPGQINYGYT - TRBV5-1
ASSDPGFQPQH - TRBV6-1
SALLQGFGYEQY - TRBV29-1
ASSLAGGPIETQY TRBD2 TRBV7-3
ASSLEEAYNSPLH - TRBV5-1
ASSLTSGDLDTQY TRBD2 TRBV7-2
ASSDDPGGGYT - TRBV7-9